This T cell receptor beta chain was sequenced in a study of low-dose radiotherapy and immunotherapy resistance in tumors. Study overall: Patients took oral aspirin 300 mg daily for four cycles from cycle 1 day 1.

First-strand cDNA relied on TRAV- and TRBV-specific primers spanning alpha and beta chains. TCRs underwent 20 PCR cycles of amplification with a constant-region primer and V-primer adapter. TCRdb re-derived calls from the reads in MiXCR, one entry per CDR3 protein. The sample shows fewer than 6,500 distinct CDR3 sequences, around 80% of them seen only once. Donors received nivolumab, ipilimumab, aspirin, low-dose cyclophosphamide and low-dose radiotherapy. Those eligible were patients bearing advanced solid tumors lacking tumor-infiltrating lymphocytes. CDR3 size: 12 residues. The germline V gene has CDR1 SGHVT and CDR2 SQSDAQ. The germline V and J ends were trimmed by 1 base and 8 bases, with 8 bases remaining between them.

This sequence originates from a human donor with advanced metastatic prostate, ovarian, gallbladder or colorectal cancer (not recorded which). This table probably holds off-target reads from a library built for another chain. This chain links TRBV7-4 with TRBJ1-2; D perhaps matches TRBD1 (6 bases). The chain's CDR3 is CASSLGQEGYTF. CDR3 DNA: TGTGCCAGCAGCTTAGGACAGGAAGGCTACACCTTC.